This TCR beta chain was documented in a study of cytomegalovirus exposure and HLA in healthy donors (TCRdb year 2017). The study in broad terms: An earlier analysis of roughly 500 of the donors reported more than 250 Gb of sequence data and some 120 million unique TCR beta sequences from 150 million to 200 million T cells. The genetic ancestry cluster associated with self-reported Caucasian donors included about four fifths of the approximately 430 genotyped donors. An early release covering roughly 640 HLA-typed donors comprised 250 to 350 gigabases of sequencing data and tens of millions of unique TCR sequences. Typing coverage varied by locus: roughly 620-640 donors for A, B, C, DRB1 and DQB1; more than 500 for DQA1; 600 to 610 for DPA1; fewer than 480 for DPB1. In the later analysis, no new phenotypic data were used to find candidate immune exposures; instead, reliance was placed on TCR beta sequences and their occurrence across donors. Using immunosequencing, the study profiled T cell repertoires from about 620 subjects and related those repertoires to cytomegalovirus serostatus. Every repertoire in the discovery cohort had been generated on one and the same sequencing platform. Roughly 5 DR-DQ haplotypes were treated as single units for association and clustering because of strong linkage in the cohort. In addition to the first cohort of 666 subjects, a separate validation cohort of approximately 130 different subjects was used. Class I and class II HLA loci were covered by the typing at four-digit resolution. Genome-wide SNP genotypes for about three fifths of the roughly 700 donors were used in a later genetic analysis, which treated that subset as a discovery cohort. Alongside the repertoire data, information on donor age, sex, ethnicity and CMV serostatus was compiled. Among some 400 genotyped donors of the cohort, an average of around 250,000 unique TCR beta nucleotide sequences was sequenced per donor, of which roughly 18% were non-productive. A later analysis re-analyzed previously published TCR beta repertoires from 666 donors and added high-resolution HLA genotyping to study TCR occurrence patterns. High-throughput TCR immunosequencing, statistical association of individual TCRs with disease status, and machine learning were combined to predict cytomegalovirus infection status. To decide whether each TCR beta V gene segment behaved as functional or pseudogenic, an earlier analysis of approximately 590 of the donors relied on high-throughput TCR beta sequencing. The study aimed to test whether signatures of past pathogen exposure could be identified by cataloging public T cell receptors. Overall study results and their limits: Presence/absence analyses assumed roughly uniform sequencing depth across donors, an assumption that may not hold. In the study, some 160 TCR beta chains were listed as associated with cytomegalovirus. A further reported finding was that TCR beta sequences accurately predicted the HLA-A and HLA-B alleles for most subjects in the first cohort. The cohort was sequenced for TCR beta chains only, and without alpha or paired-chain data the features that could be detected were limited. In a later genetic analysis, fewer N-insertions in productive TCRs were reported among donors in an Asian-associated ancestry cluster than the approximately 710-donor mean. Several of the top co-occurrence clusters appeared to be linked to parvovirus B19, influenza, CMV and Epstein-Barr virus, according to a later analysis. In vitro tests confirmed that a few of the cytomegalovirus-associated TCR beta chains recognize cytomegalovirus antigens. Because counts were too low, about 18 rarely observed V segments, including chromosome 9 orphons, were left out of the earlier analysis of 500 to 750 of the donors. Some IMGT-functional V segments, including TRBV6-2 and TRBV6-3, could not be distinguished by the 87-base-pair reads and were therefore excluded. Specific HLA alleles were associated with roughly 16,000 TCR beta sequences at a false discovery rate of 0.05 in a later analysis. Correlated functional status among segregating V segments might be attributable to linkage disequilibrium, but an unknown experimental factor could not be ruled out. The classifier was reported to diagnose cytomegalovirus status with high specificity and sensitivity in both the original cohort and the validation cohort. In a later analysis, most CMV-associated TCR beta chains were found to appear HLA-restricted, with HLA associations seemingly driven largely by CMV exposure. A later analysis found that HLA-associated TCR beta chains were more clonally expanded and had lower generation probabilities than equally common non-associated chains. An association between a missense DCLRE1C variant and V-gene and J-gene trimming of TCR beta chains was found in a later genetic analysis and replicated in an independent cohort. Because some donors lacked HLA typing at each locus, the association tests relied only on the typed subset. The sequencing pipeline was judged likely to have produced a cluster of highly shared sequence variants as a technical artifact. An earlier analysis of approximately 570 of the donors showed that most TCR beta V segments appeared in productive rearrangements either about 87% or about 30% of the time, which broadly matched IMGT annotations. When HLA alleles, especially DR and DQ, strongly co-occurred, TCR associations were difficult to assign to individual alleles. While some public TCRs were present in many individuals, most TCR sequences turned up only very rarely across donors. The only immune exposure information available for the cohort was CMV serostatus. According to the authors, the approach could potentially be generalized to other disease states and immunological phenotypes. A later analysis found that TCR association rates varied across HLA loci, with DRB1 alleles showing the most associated TCRs and HLA-C alleles the fewest.

Regarding this clone: Its target antigen remains unknown. Base-call qualities are not available, and no considerably larger clone is one nucleotide away.

The cohort comprised more than 550 healthy bone marrow donors. Cohort members were all nominally healthy when sampled, although unrecorded immune exposures were likely present. The donor was CMV seronegative and was included in the group of about 400 seronegative cohort members. Every donor gave a peripheral blood sample, and the peripheral blood mononuclear cells from that sample were used for TCR beta sequencing. Genomic DNA extraction from the blood cell samples was performed with the Qiagen DNeasy Blood Extraction Kit. At the junction V is shortened by 8 bases and J by 7 bases, with 12 bases in between. From the germline V gene, CDR1 is ENHRY and CDR2 is SYGVKD. The CDR3 runs 12 amino acids, cysteine and phenylalanine included. Of all the DNA, just the CDR3 is kept, 36 bases in frame from base 1. Receptors were amplified or captured by the immunoSEQ multiplex PCR assay. A mixture of 60 forward primers for TCR Vbeta segments and 13 reverse primers for TCR Jbeta segments was used in the multiplex PCR. The CDR3 region of rearranged TCR beta genes was amplified from genomic DNA with a multiplex PCR assay. Amplified TCR beta libraries were sequenced as 87-base-pair reads on the Illumina HiSeq System. The authors' pipeline ran thus. A later analysis tallied around 80 million unique TCR beta chains across the 700 or so repertoires, and around 12 million of those chains were shared by two or more donors. A nearest-neighbor algorithm error-corrected the raw reads and collapsed the reads into unique sequences, merging closely related sequences to remove PCR and sequencing errors. To assign V, D and J gene segments, CDR3 sequences were aligned to IMGT reference sequences. Each retained sequence needed at least a six-nucleotide match to both a V gene segment and a J gene segment. Rearrangements were classified as productive when the CDR3 lacked stop codons and remained in frame with V and J, and all other rearrangements were classified as non-productive. CDR3 was defined by IMGT convention, running from the second conserved V-encoded cysteine to the conserved J-encoded phenylalanine. In an earlier analysis of around 600 of the donors, sequences lacking an unambiguous match to a single V gene segment were excluded. An earlier analysis of approximately 590 of the donors classified V segments as functional when productive rearrangements were above 56.7% and as segregating when the standard deviation between donors was above 5%. A statistical classification framework was built to diagnose cytomegalovirus status from the catalog of TCR beta chain sequences. V and J gene assignment, in a later analysis, came from comparing TCR nucleotide sequences with IMGT/GENE-DB human TR gene sequences. A later analysis assigned CDR3 sequences and most-parsimonious VDJ recombination scenarios with the TCRdist pipeline. A later analysis defined each TCR beta chain by its CDR3 amino acid sequence plus V-gene family, and excluded reads lacking a unique V-gene family. A later analysis removed several hundred highly shared, low-generation-probability nucleotide sequences to deal with suspected cross-contamination and a sequencing artifact. In a later analysis, a clonal expansion index for each public chain was calculated from normalized within-repertoire ranks of inferred template counts. Generation probabilities in a later analysis came from a VDJ recombination model fitted to out-of-frame rearrangements, and those results were checked against IGoR. In a later analysis, TCR-TCR, TCR-HLA and TCR-CMV co-occurrence was scored with hypergeometric tests, and a repertoire-size bias correction was applied to TCR pairs. In a later analysis, false discovery rates were estimated by permuting HLA or CMV assignments 20 times. A later analysis grouped co-occurring TCRs with DBSCAN, adding TCRdist sequence similarity when clustering within HLA-allele-positive subsets. Repertoires with fewer than 30,000 or more than 120,000 public chains, plus five repertoires with anomalous nucleotide sharing, were excluded from co-occurrence clustering. TCRdb re-hosts the immuneACCESS table, in-frame sequences only. Its copies lack some clones; in the studies checked, an unresolved V gene accounts for under half of them, and the cause for the rest is not known. Clone size and the V and J calls come from that table; the DNA yielded D and trimming. Recorded for this sample are 150,000 to 200,000 clones; around 79% of them occurred a single time. 1.6% of the sample is in the top ten clones.

This TCR was recovered from a woman between 45 and 60 years old in good health and CMV-seronegative. Specimen: PBMCs. The V and J segments used are TRBV10-3 and TRBJ1-3; TRBD1 is a possible D gene, resting on 5 matching bases. The DNA sequence follows: TGTGCCATCGGGACTCGAAGTAACACCATATATTTT. Its protein reads: CAIGTRSNTIYF.